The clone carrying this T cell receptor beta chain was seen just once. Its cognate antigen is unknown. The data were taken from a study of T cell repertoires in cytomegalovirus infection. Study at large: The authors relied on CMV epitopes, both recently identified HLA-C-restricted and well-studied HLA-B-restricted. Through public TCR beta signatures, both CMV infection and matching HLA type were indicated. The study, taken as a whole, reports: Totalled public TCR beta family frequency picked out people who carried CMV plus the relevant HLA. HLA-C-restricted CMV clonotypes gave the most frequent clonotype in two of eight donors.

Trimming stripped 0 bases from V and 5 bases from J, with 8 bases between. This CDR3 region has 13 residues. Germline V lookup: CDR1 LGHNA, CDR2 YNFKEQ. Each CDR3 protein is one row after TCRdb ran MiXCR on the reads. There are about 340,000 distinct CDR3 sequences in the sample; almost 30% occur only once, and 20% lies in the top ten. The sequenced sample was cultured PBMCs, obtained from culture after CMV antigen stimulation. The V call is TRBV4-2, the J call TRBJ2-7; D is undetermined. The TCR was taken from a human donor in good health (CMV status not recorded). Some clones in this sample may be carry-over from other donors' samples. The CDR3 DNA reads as TGTGCCAGCAGCCAAGATCGAGCGAACGAGCAGTACTTC. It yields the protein CASSQDRANEQYF.